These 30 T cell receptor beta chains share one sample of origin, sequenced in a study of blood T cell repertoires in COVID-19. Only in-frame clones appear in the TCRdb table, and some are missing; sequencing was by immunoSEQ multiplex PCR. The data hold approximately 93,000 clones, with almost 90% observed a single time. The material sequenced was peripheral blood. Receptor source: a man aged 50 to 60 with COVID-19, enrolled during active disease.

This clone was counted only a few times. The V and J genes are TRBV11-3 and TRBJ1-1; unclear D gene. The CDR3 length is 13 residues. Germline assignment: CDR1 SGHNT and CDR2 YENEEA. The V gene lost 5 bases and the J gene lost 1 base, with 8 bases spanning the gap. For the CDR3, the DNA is TGTGCCAGCAGCCTTGGCGGGAACACTGAAGCTTTCTTT. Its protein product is CASSLGGNTEAFF.

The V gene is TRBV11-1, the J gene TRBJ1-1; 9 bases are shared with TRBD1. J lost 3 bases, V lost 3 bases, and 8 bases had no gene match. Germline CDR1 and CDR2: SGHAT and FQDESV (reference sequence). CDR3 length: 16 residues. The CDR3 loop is CASSFGQGRGDTEAFF. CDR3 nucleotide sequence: TGTGCCAGCAGCTTTGGACAGGGGAGGGGGGACACTGAAGCTTTCTTT.

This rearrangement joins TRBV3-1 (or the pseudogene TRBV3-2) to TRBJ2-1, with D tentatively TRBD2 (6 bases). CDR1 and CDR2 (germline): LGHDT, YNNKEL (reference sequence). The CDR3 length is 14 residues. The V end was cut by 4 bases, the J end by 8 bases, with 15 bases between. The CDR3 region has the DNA TGTGCCAGCAGCCGCTCCGGGGGAAGCGATGAGCAGTTCTTC. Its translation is CASSRSGGSDEQFF.

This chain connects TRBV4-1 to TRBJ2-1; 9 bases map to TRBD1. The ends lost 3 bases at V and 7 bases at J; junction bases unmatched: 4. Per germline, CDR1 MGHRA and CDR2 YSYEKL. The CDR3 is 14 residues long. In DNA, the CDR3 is TGCGCCAGCAGCCAGGGGACAGGGTGGAATGAGCAGTTCTTC. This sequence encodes CASSQGTGWNEQFF.

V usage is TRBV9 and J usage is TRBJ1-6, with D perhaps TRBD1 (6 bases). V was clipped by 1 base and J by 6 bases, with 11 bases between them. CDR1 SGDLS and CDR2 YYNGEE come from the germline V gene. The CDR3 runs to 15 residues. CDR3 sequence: CASSVNQGINSPLHF. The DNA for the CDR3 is TGTGCCAGCAGCGTAAATCAGGGGATTAATTCACCCCTCCACTTT. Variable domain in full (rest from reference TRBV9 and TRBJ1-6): DSGVTQTPKHLITATGQRVTLRCSPRSGDLSVYWYQQSLDQGLQFLIQYYNGEERAKGNILERFSAQQFPDLHSELNLSSLELGDSALYFCASSVNQGINSPLHFGNGTRLTVT.

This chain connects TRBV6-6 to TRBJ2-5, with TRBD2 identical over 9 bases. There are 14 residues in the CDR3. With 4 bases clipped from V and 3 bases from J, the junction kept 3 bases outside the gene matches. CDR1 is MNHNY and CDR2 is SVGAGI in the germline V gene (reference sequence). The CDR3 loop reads CASSSLAGEETQYF. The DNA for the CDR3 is TGTGCCAGCAGTTCCTTAGCGGGGGAAGAGACCCAGTACTTC.

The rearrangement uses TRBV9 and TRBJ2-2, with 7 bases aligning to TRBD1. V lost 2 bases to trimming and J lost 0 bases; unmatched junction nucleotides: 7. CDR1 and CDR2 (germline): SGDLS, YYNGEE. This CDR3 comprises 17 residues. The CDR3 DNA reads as TGTGCCAGCAGCGTGTCCCCCGGGACAGCGAACACCGGGGAGCTGTTTTTT. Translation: CASSVSPGTANTGELFF. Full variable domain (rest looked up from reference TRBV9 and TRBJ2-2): DSGVTQTPKHLITATGQRVTLRCSPRSGDLSVYWYQQSLDQGLQFLIQYYNGEERAKGNILERFSAQQFPDLHSELNLSSLELGDSALYFCASSVSPGTANTGELFFGEGSRLTVL.

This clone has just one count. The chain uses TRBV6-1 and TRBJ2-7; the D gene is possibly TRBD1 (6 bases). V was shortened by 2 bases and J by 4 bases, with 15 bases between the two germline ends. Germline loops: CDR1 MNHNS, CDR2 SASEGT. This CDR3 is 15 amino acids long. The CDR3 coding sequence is TGTGCCAGCAGTGAAACCCGGCAGGGGAGTTACGAGCAGTACTTC. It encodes CASSETRQGSYEQYF.

In DNA form, the CDR3 reads TGTGCCAGCAGCAAAGCGCTGGCAGAAAGTATGAACACTGAAGCTTTCTTT. It encodes CASSKALAESMNTEAFF. The gene calls are TRBV21-1 and TRBJ1-1; the D call of TRBD1 is as the table states it, not checked on the DNA. TRBV21-1 is tagged as a pseudogene. The CDR3 runs 17 residues.

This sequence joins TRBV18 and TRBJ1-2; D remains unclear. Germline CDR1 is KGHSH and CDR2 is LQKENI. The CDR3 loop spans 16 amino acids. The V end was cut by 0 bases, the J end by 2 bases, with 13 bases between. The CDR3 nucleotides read TGTGCCAGCTCACCACCGCGCCCTCAAAAGAACTATGGCTACACCTTC. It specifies CASSPPRPQKNYGYTF.

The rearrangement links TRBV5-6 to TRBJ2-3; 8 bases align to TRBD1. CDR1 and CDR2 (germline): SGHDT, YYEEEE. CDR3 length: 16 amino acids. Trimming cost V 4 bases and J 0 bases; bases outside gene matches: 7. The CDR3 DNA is TGTGCCAGCAGCAATCCGGGACAGGTCAGCACAGATACGCAGTATTTT. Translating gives CASSNPGQVSTDTQYF.

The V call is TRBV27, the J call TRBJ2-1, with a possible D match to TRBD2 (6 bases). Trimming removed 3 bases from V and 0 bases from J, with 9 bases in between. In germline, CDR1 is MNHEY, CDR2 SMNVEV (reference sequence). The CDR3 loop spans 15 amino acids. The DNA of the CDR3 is TGTGCCAGCAGTTTTTCGACTAGCTCCTACAATGAGCAGTTCTTC. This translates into CASSFSTSSYNEQFF.

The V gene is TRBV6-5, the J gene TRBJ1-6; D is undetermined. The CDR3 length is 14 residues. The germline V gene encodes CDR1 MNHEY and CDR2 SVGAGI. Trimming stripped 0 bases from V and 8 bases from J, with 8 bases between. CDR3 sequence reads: CASSYSTGDSPLHF. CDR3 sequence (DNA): TGTGCCAGCAGTTACTCGACCGGAGATTCACCCCTCCACTTT.

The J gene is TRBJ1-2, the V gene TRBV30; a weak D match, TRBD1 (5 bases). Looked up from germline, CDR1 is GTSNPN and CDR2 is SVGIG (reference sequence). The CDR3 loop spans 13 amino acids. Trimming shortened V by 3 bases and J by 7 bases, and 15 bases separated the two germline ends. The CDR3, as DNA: TGTGCCTGGAGGGACACTGCTAGGACTGGCTACACCTTC. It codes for CAWRDTARTGYTF.

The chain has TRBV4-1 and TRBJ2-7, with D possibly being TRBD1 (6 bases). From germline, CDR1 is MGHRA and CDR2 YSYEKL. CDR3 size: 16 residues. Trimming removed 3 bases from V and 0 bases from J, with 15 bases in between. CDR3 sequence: CASSQVQGFLSYEQYF. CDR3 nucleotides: TGCGCCAGCAGCCAGGTACAGGGATTCCTCTCCTACGAGCAGTACTTC.

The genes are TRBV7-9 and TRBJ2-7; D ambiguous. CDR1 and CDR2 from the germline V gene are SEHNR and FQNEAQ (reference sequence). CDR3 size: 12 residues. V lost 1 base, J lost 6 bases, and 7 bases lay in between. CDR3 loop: CASSLVLSEQYF. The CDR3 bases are TGTGCCAGCAGCTTAGTCCTCTCCGAGCAGTACTTC.

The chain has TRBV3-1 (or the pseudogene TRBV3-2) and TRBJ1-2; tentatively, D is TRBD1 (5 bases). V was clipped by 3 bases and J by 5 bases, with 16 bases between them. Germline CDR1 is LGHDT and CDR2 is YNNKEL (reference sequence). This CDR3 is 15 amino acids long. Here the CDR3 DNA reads TGTGCCAGCAGCCACGATACCAGGGATTTTTATGGCTACACCTTC. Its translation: CASSHDTRDFYGYTF.

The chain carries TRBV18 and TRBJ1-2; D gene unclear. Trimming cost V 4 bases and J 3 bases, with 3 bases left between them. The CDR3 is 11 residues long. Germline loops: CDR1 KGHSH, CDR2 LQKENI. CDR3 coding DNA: TGTGCCAGCTCACTAGACTATGGCTACACCTTC. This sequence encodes CASSLDYGYTF.

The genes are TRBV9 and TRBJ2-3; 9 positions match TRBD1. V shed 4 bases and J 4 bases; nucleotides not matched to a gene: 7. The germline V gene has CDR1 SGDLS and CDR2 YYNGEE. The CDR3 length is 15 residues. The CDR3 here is CASSPRQGGSDTQYF. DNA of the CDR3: TGTGCCAGCAGCCCCCGACAGGGGGGGTCAGATACGCAGTATTTT.

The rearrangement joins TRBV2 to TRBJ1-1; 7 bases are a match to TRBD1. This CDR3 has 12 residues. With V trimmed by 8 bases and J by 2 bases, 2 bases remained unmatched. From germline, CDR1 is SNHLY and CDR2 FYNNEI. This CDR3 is CASRDRNTEAFF. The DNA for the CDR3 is TGTGCCAGCCGGGACAGAAACACTGAAGCTTTCTTT.

As DNA, the CDR3 is TGTGCCAGCAGTTCGAGACTAGCGGGGGGGGTCCACGAGCAGTACTTC. As protein: CASSSRLAGGVHEQYF. The rearrangement joins TRBV27 to TRBJ2-7; TRBD2 matches 14 bases. Trimming took 4 bases from V and 5 from J; bases not matched to a gene: 7. CDR3 length equals 16 residues. Germline V gene sequence: CDR1 MNHEY, CDR2 SMNVEV (reference sequence).

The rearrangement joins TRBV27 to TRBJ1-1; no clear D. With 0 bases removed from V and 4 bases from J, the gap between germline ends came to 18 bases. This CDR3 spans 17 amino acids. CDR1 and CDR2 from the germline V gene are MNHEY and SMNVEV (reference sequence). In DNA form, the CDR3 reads TGTGCCAGCAGTTTATCGATCGGCGTGAGGGCGACCACTGAAGCTTTCTTT. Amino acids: CASSLSIGVRATTEAFF.

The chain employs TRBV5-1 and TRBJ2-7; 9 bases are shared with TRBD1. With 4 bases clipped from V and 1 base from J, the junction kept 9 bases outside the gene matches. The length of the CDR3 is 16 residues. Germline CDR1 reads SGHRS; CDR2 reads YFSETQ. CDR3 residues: CASSQPHRGLSYEQYF. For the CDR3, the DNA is TGCGCCAGCAGCCAACCCCACAGGGGGCTATCCTACGAGCAGTACTTC. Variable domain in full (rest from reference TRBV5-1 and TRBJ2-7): KAGVTQTPRYLIKTRGQQVTLSCSPISGHRSVSWYQQTPGQGLQFLFEYFSETQRNKGNFPGRFSGRQFSNSRSEMNVSTLELGDSALYLCASSQPHRGLSYEQYFGPGTRLTVT.

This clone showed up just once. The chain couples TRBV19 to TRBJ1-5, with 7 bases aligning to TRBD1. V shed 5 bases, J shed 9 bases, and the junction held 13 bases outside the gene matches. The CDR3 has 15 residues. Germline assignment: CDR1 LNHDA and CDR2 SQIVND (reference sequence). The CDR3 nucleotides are TGTGCCAGTAGTCCCCGGGACAGAGCAAATGGGCCCCAGCATTTT. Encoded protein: CASSPRDRANGPQHF.

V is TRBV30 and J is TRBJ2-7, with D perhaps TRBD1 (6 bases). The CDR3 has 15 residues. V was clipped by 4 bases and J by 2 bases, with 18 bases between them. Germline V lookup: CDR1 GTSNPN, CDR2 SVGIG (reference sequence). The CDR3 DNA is TGTGCCTGGAAGGTTGACAGGAGTGGAGCCTACGAGCAGTACTTC. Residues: CAWKVDRSGAYEQYF.

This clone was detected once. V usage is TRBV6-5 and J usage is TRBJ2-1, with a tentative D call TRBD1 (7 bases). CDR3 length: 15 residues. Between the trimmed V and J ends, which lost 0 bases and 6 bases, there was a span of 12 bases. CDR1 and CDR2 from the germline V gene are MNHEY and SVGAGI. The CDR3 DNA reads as TGTGCCAGCAGTTACTCGCGGCAGGGGGGCAATGAGCAGTTCTTC. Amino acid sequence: CASSYSRQGGNEQFF.

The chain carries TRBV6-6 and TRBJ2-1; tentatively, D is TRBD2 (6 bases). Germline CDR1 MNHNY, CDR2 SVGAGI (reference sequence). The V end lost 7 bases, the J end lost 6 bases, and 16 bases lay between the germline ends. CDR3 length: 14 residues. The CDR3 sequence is CASTREPGFNEQFF. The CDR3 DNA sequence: TGTGCCAGCACCCGGGAGCCTGGTTTCAATGAGCAGTTCTTC.

CDR3 amino acids: CASSLVGLAGGETQYF. In nucleotides, the CDR3 is TGTGCCAGCAGCTTAGTGGGACTAGCGGGGGGTGAGACCCAGTACTTC. This chain connects TRBV7-9 to TRBJ2-5; 15 bases match TRBD2. Germline CDR1 and CDR2: SEHNR and FQNEAQ (reference sequence). J was trimmed by 5 bases and V by 1 base; bases with no gene match: 2. This CDR3 region has 16 residues.

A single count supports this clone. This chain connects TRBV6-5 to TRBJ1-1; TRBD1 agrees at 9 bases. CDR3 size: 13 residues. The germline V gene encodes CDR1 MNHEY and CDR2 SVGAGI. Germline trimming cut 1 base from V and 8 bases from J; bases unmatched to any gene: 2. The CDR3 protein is CASSYFGTGEAFF. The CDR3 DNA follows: TGTGCCAGCAGTTACTTTGGGACAGGGGAAGCTTTCTTT.

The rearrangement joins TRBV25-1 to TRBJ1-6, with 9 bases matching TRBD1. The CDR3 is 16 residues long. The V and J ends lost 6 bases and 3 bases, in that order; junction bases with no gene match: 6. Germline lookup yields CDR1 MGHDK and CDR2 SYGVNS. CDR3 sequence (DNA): TGTGCCAGCAGGGGACAGGGCGGGCGCTATAATTCACCCCTCCACTTT. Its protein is CASRGQGGRYNSPLHF.